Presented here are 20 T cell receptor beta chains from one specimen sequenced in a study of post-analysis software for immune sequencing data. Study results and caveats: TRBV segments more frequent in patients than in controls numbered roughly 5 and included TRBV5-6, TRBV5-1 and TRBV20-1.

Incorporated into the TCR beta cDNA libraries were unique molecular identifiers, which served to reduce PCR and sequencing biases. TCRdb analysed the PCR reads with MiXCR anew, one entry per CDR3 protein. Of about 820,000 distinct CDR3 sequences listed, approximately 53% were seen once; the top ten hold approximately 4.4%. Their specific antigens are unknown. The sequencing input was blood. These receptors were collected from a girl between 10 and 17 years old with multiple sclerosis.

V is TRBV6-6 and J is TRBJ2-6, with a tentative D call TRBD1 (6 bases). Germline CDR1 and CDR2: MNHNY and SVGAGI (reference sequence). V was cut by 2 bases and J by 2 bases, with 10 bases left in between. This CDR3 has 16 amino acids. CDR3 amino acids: CASSYQTGTGANVLTF. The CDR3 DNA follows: TGTGCCAGCAGTTACCAAACAGGGACTGGGGCCAACGTCCTGACTTTC.

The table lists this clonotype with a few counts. CDR3: CASNRLAGEETQYF. The CDR3 DNA is TGTGCCAGCAACAGACTAGCGGGAGAAGAGACCCAGTACTTC. The chain recombines TRBV6-6 with TRBJ2-5; 12 bases fit TRBD2. The CDR3 is made up of 14 amino acids. V lost 7 bases and J lost 3; bases outside the gene matches: 3. Germline V gene sequence: CDR1 MNHNY, CDR2 SVGAGI (reference sequence).

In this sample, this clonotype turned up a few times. CDR3 coding DNA: TGTGCCAGCTCACCAGAGAACGGGAGGGAGACCCAGTACTTC. Translated, it gives CASSPENGRETQYF. The chain joins TRBV18 to TRBJ2-5; 7 bases line up with TRBD2. This CDR3 comprises 14 residues. J was trimmed by 5 bases and V by 2 bases; bases with no gene match: 5. Germline V CDR1 and CDR2: KGHSH, LQKENI. Drawing the rest from reference TRBV18 and TRBJ2-5, the complete variable domain is NAGVMQNPRHLVRRRGQEARLRCSPMKGHSHVYWYRQLPEEGLKFMVYLQKENIIDESGMPKERFSAEFPKEGPSILRIQQVVRGDSAAYFCASSPENGRETQYFGPGTRLLVL.

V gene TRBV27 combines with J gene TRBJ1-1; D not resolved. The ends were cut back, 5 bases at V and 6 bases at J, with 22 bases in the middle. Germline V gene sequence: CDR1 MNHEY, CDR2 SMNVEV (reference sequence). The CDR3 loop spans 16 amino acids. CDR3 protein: CASSPLTSILRAEAFF. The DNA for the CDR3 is TGTGCCAGCAGTCCTCTAACTTCGATCCTTCGTGCTGAAGCTTTCTTT.

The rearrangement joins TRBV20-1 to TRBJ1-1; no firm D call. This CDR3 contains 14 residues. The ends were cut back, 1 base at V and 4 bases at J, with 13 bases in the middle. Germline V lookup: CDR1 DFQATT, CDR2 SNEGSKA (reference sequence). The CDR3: CSARGTFSGTEAFF. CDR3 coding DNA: TGCAGTGCTAGAGGGACCTTTTCCGGCACTGAAGCTTTCTTT.

The CDR3 nucleotides are TGCAGCGTTGCGGAGCAGAATAAATGGACCCAGTACTTC. Translated, it gives CSVAEQNKWTQYF. The chain uses TRBV29-1 and TRBJ2-5; unclear D gene. Trimming shortened V by 4 bases and J by 7 bases, and 16 bases separated the two germline ends. Per the germline V gene, CDR1 is SQVTM and CDR2 is ANQGSEA. The CDR3 spans 13 residues.

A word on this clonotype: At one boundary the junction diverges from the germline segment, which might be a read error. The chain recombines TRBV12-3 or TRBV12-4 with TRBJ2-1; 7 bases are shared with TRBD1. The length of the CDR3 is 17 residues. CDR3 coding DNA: TGTGCCAGCAGCCACCGTACCGACAGGGAAGGATACAATGGGCAGTTCTTC. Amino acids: CASSHRTDREGYNGQFF.

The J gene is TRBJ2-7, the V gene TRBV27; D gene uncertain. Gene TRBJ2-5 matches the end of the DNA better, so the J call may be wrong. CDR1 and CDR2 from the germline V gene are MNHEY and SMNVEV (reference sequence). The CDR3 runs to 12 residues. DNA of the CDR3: TGTGCCAGCAGCCAAATCGGGGAGACCCAGTACTTC. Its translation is CASSQIGETQYF.

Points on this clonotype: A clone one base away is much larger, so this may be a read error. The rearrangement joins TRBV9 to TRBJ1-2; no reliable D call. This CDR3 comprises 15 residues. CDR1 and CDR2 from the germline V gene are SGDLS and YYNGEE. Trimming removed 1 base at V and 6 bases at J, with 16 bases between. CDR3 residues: CASSVSSPAYHGYTF. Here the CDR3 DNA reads TGTGCCAGCAGCGTATCATCGCCCGCCTACCATGGCTACACCTTC.

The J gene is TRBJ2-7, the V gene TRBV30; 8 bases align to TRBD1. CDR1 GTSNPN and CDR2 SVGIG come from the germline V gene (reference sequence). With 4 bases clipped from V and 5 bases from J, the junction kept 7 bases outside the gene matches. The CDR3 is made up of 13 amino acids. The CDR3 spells CAWTVGTGNEQYF. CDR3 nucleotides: TGTGCCTGGACCGTCGGGACAGGCAACGAGCAGTACTTC.

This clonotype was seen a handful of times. CDR3: CASSYGGGTYGYTF. Written as DNA, the CDR3 is TGTGCCAGCAGTTACGGAGGGGGGACCTATGGCTACACCTTC. The V gene is TRBV6-5, the J gene TRBJ1-2; D is perhaps TRBD1 (6 bases). Germline V gene lookup returns CDR1 MNHEY and CDR2 SVGAGI. The CDR3 has 14 amino acids. The V end lost 2 bases, the J end lost 4 bases, and 11 bases lay between the germline ends.

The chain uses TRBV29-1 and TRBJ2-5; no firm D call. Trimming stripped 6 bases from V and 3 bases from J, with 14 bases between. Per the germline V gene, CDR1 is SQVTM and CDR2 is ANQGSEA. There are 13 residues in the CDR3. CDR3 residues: CSVALAAKETQYF. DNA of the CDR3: TGCAGCGTCGCTCTGGCAGCAAAAGAGACCCAGTACTTC.

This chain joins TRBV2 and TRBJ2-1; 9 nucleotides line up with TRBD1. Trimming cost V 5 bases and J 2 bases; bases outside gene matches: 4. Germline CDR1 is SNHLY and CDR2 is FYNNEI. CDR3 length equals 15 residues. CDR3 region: CASSTGTGTYNEQFF. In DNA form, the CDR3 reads TGTGCCAGCAGTACCGGGACAGGGACCTACAATGAGCAGTTCTTC.

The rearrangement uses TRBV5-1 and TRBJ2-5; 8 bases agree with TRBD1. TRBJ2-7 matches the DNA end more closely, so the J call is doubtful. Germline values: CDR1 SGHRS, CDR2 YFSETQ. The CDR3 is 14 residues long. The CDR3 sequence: CASSLARGRDEQYF. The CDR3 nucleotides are TGCGCCAGCAGCTTGGCCAGGGGGCGCGACGAGCAGTACTTC.

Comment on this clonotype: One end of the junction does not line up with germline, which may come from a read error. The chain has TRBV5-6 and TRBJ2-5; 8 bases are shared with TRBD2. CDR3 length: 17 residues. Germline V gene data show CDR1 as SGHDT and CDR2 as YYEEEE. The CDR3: CANSLFLLAESRETQYF. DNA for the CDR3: TGTGCCAACAGCTTGTTTTTACTAGCGGAATCTCGAGAGACCCAGTACTTC.

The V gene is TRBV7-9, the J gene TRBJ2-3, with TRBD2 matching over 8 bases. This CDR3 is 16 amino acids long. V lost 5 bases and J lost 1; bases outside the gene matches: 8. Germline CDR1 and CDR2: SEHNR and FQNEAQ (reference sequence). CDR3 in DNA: TGTGCCAGCAGCCCTGGGAGTAGCGGGGGCACAGATACGCAGTATTTT. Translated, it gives CASSPGSSGGTDTQYF. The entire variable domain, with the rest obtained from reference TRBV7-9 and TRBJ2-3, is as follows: DTGVSQNPRHKITKRGQNVTFRCDPISEHNRLYWYRQTLGQGPEFLTYFQNEAQLEKSRLLSDRFSAERPKGSFSTLEIQRTEQGDSAMYLCASSPGSSGGTDTQYFGPGTRLTVL.

CDR3 nucleotide sequence: TGTGCCAGCAGCCCAAGGGCAGAACAGGGGACCGGGGCCAACGTCCTGACTTTC. Translating gives CASSPRAEQGTGANVLTF. This sequence joins TRBV7-6 and TRBJ2-6, with 7 bases lining up with TRBD1. The length of the CDR3 is 18 residues. The J segment lost 4 bases and the V segment lost 5 bases, leaving 14 bases of the junction unmatched. The germline V gene encodes CDR1 SGHVS and CDR2 FNYEAQ.

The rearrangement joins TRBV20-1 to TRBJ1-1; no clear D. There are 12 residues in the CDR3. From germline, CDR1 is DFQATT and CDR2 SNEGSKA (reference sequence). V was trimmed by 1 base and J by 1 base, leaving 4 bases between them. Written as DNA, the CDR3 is TGCAGTGCTAGAGCGGGGAACACTGAAGCTTTCTTT. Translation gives CSARAGNTEAFF.

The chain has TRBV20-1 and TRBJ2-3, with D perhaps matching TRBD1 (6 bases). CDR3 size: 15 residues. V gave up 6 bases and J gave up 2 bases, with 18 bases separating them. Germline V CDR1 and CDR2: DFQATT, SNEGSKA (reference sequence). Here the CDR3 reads CSAPVRAGVTDTQYF. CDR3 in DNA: TGCAGTGCCCCGGTCAGGGCAGGGGTCACAGATACGCAGTATTTT.

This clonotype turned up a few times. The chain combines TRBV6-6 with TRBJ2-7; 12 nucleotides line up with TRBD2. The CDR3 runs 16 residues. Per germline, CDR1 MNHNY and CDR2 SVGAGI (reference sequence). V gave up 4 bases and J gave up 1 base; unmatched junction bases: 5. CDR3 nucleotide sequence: TGTGCCAGCAGTTCCCTCGGACTAGCGGGATCCTACGAGCAGTACTTC. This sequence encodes CASSSLGLAGSYEQYF.